These T cell receptor beta chains were read from a single sample in a study of regulatory T cells in long-lasting Graves disease. MiXCR, applied by TCRdb to the multiplex PCR reads, yields one record per CDR3 protein. There are roughly 300,000 distinct CDR3 sequences in the sample; 15% to 20% occur only once, and less than 30% lies in the top ten. This sample comprised peripheral blood mononuclear cells (PBMCs), obtained when the disease was refractory, from a patient treated with antithyroid drugs. The receptors come from a female donor with Graves disease. Each CDR3 is given with its conserved first and last residue. A D gene is named only where the DNA matches it firmly. Clone sizes are given selectively: once, few, many, or a class where the clone is expanded.

TRBV7-9,TRBD1,TRBJ1-4,few,CASSSRQGVYEKLFF,TGTGCCAGCAGCTCGCGACAGGGGGTATATGAAAAACTGTTTTTT
TRBV6-2/TRBV6-3,.,TRBJ1-1,many,CASSYFGTRSLEQAFF,TGTGCCAGCAGTTACTTCGGGACTCGGTCCCTTGAACAAGCTTTCTTT
TRBV6-1,TRBD1,TRBJ1-1,many,CASSDPGQLWTEAFF,TGTGCCAGCAGTGACCCGGGACAGCTCTGGACTGAAGCTTTCTTT
TRBV6-5,TRBD2,TRBJ2-7,many,CASSYSRGGEQYF,TGTGCCAGCAGTTACTCTCGGGGGGGCGAGCAGTACTTC
TRBV5-1,.,TRBJ2-2,.,CASSFWVTGGNTGELFF,TGCGCCAGCAGCTTCTGGGTGACCGGGGGCAACACCGGGGAGCTGTTTTTT
TRBV12-5,TRBD1,TRBJ1-4,many,CASGSTGVAATNEKLFF,TGTGCTAGTGGTTCGACAGGGGTGGCCGCAACTAATGAAAAACTGTTTTTT
TRBV19,.,TRBJ1-2,many,CASSGRGANYGYTF,TGTGCCAGTAGTGGTCGGGGGGCGAACTATGGCTACACCTTC
TRBV9,TRBD1,TRBJ1-6,.,CASSVAGDSSYNSPLHF,TGTGCCAGCAGCGTTGCGGGGGACAGCTCCTATAATTCACCCCTCCACTTT
TRBV4-3,.,TRBJ1-1,.,CASSPGAYLNTEAFF,TGCGCCAGCAGCCCGGGGGCCTACTTGAACACTGAAGCTTTCTTT
TRBV5-6,.,TRBJ1-1,.,CASSPSGDTEAFF,TGTGCCAGCAGCCCGAGCGGGGATACTGAAGCTTTCTTT
TRBV11-2,TRBD1,TRBJ1-5,.,CASSPRDRALPGQPQHF,TGTGCCAGCAGCCCCAGGGACAGGGCGCTCCCGGGTCAGCCCCAGCATTTT
TRBV2,TRBD1,TRBJ2-1,.,CASSSGQILEQFF,TGTGCCAGCAGCTCGGGACAGATCCTTGAGCAGTTCTTC
TRBV5-1,TRBD2,TRBJ2-1,few,CASNRGGSGNEQFF,TGCGCCAGCAATCGGGGGGGCAGTGGCAATGAGCAGTTCTTC
TRBV5-6,TRBD2,TRBJ2-7,.,CASSPGTINEQYF,TGTGCCAGCAGCCCCGGGACTATCAACGAGCAGTACTTC
TRBV6-2/TRBV6-3,.,TRBJ2-7,.,CAASWSLIHEQYF,TGTGCCGCTTCATGGAGTCTTATACACGAGCAGTACTTC
TRBV11-2,.,TRBJ2-2,many,CASSAGTSRTGELFF,TGTGCCAGCAGCGCCGGGACCAGCCGCACCGGGGAGCTGTTTTTT
TRBV27,.,TRBJ2-5,many,CASSSLEQETQYF,TGTGCCAGCAGTTCACTAGAACAAGAGACCCAGTACTTC
TRBV6-2/TRBV6-3,.,TRBJ2-7,many,CASSYGSEQYF,TGTGCCAGCAGTTACGGCTCGGAGCAGTACTTC
TRBV5-1,TRBD1,TRBJ1-1,few,CASSFTGGAGVSTEAFF,TGCGCCAGCAGCTTTACAGGGGGCGCCGGGGTATCCACTGAAGCTTTCTTT
TRBV30,.,TRBJ1-6,many,CAWNGRASYSPLHF,TGTGCCTGGAACGGACGGGCCTCCTATTCACCCCTCCACTTT
TRBV2,TRBD2,TRBJ2-1,few,CASSVGLAISYNEQFF,TGTGCCAGCAGTGTGGGACTAGCGATATCCTACAATGAGCAGTTCTTC
TRBV6-1,.,TRBJ1-2,many,CASKTGPPVDGYTF,TGTGCCAGCAAGACCGGGCCTCCCGTCGATGGCTACACCTTC
TRBV14,.,TRBJ1-1,few,CASSQVTSSRRNTEAFF,TGTGCCAGCAGCCAAGTAACATCCTCCAGGAGGAACACTGAAGCTTTCTTT
TRBV11-2,TRBD1,TRBJ1-1,.,CASSSPGQGGEAFF,TGTGCCAGCAGCTCCCCCGGACAGGGTGGTGAAGCTTTCTTT
TRBV20-1,TRBD1,TRBJ2-7,.,CSASPIGQGPYEQYF,TGCAGTGCTAGCCCCATAGGACAGGGACCCTACGAGCAGTACTTC
TRBV29-1,TRBD1,TRBJ1-2,many,CSVGTGENYGYTF,TGCAGCGTTGGGACAGGGGAAAACTATGGCTACACCTTC
TRBV10-3,TRBD1,TRBJ2-3,.,CAISPTGERTDTQYF,TGTGCCATCAGCCCGACAGGGGAGAGAACAGATACGCAGTATTTT
TRBV12-3/TRBV12-4,TRBD1,TRBJ2-7,many,CASSLAPQGKGSYEQYF,TGTGCCAGCAGTTTAGCTCCACAGGGGAAGGGCTCCTACGAGCAGTACTTC
TRBV12-3/TRBV12-4,.,TRBJ2-7,many,CASSRQLPPEQYF,TGTGCCAGCAGTCGACAGTTGCCTCCCGAGCAGTACTTC
TRBV6-1,.,TRBJ1-6,many,CASKLNSYNSPLHF,TGTGCCAGCAAGTTGAACTCCTATAATTCACCCCTCCACTTT
TRBV10-3,TRBD1,TRBJ1-1,.,CAIRNRDREGGTEAFF,TGTGCCATCAGAAATCGGGACAGGGAGGGCGGCACTGAAGCTTTCTTT
TRBV7-3,.,TRBJ1-3,many,CASSQGGGNTIYF,TGTGCCAGCAGCCAAGGGGGAGGAAACACCATATATTTT
TRBV6-1,.,TRBJ2-7,.,CASSVPLEQYF,TGTGCCAGCAGTGTGCCATTAGAGCAGTACTTC
TRBV15,TRBD1,TRBJ1-1,.,CATSRDRGDRGTEAFF,TGTGCCACCAGCAGAGATCGCGGGGACAGAGGCACTGAAGCTTTCTTT
TRBV7-9,.,TRBJ2-7,many,CASSSNYEQYF,TGTGCCAGCAGTTCCAATTACGAGCAGTACTTC
TRBV2,.,TRBJ2-2,few,CASRGRFTGELFF,TGTGCCAGCAGGGGCCGGTTCACCGGGGAGCTGTTTTTT
TRBV28,TRBD2,TRBJ2-7,.,CASSFFTGTSGSEQYF,TGTGCCAGCAGTTTCTTTACCGGGACTAGCGGGAGCGAGCAGTACTTC
TRBV3-1,.,TRBJ1-2,few,CASSPLGGLNYGYTF,TGTGCCAGCAGCCCCCTCGGGGGGCTCAACTATGGCTACACCTTC
TRBV20-1,TRBD2,TRBJ2-2,.,CSARDRTSGADTGELFF,TGCAGTGCTAGAGATAGGACTAGCGGTGCGGACACCGGGGAGCTGTTTTTT
TRBV12-3/TRBV12-4,.,TRBJ1-4,many,CASSLKGREKLFF,TGTGCCAGCAGTTTAAAAGGGCGAGAAAAACTGTTTTTT
TRBV28,TRBD2,TRBJ2-7,many,CASSPSGSYEQYF,TGTGCCAGCAGCCCAAGCGGGAGCTACGAGCAGTACTTC
TRBV5-1,.,TRBJ1-1,few,CASSLEGRWTEAFF,TGCGCCAGCAGCTTGGAGGGGAGATGGACCGAAGCTTTCTTT
TRBV6-1,.,TRBJ1-1,.,CASQLNTEAFF,TGTGCCAGTCAATTGAACACTGAAGCTTTCTTT
TRBV6-1,.,TRBJ2-2,many,CASSPRGGGTGELFF,TGTGCCAGCAGTCCCAGGGGGGGCGGCACCGGGGAGCTGTTTTTT
TRBV30,TRBD1,TRBJ2-7,few,CAWETGTGSYEQYF,TGTGCCTGGGAAACCGGGACAGGATCCTACGAGCAGTACTTC
TRBV6-5,.,TRBJ1-3,.,CASSSPLLSSGNTIYF,TGTGCCAGCAGTTCCCCTCTCCTGAGCTCTGGAAACACCATATATTTT
TRBV11-2,.,TRBJ1-5,many,CASSLRRVSNQPQHF,TGTGCCAGCAGCCTCCGGCGGGTTAGCAATCAGCCCCAGCATTTT
TRBV5-1,.,TRBJ2-3,once,CASSFSQADTDTQYF,TGCGCCAGCAGCTTCTCCCAGGCTGACACAGATACGCAGTATTTT
TRBV12-3/TRBV12-4,TRBD1,TRBJ1-6,many,CASSRRTGNNSPLHF,TGTGCCAGCAGTAGACGGACAGGGAATAATTCACCCCTCCACTTT
TRBV7-9,.,TRBJ1-2,.,CASQDNYGYTF,TGTGCCAGCCAGGACAACTATGGCTACACCTTC